A single sample gave rise to the 22 T cell receptor beta chains below, sequenced in a study of cytomegalovirus exposure and HLA in healthy donors (dated by TCRdb to the late 2010s). Preparation of the library involved the immunoSEQ multiplex PCR assay. TCRdb re-hosts the immuneACCESS table, in-frame sequences only. Its copies lack some clones; in the studies checked, an unresolved V gene accounts for under half of them, and the cause for the rest is not known. The sample has 170,000 or so clones on record, about 86% of them singletons. The biggest ten clones account for 2.5% to 3% of the sample. Sequencing was done on a sample of PBMCs. These receptors were obtained from a woman between 18 and 29 years old in good health and CMV-seropositive.

V gene TRBV14 combines with J gene TRBJ2-2; D may be TRBD2 (5 bases). V dropped 6 bases and J dropped 5 bases, with 13 bases sitting between them. This CDR3 has 14 amino acids. Germline lookup yields CDR1 SGHDN and CDR2 FVKESK. The DNA for the CDR3 is TGTGCCAGCAGTCAGTCTAGCAGGACCGGGGAGCTGTTTTTT. Translation gives CASSQSSRTGELFF.

CDR3 coding DNA: TGTGCCAGCAGCGCCGTAGACAGGGCTGGGACCCAGTACTTC. This gives the protein CASSAVDRAGTQYF. V and J are TRBV9 and TRBJ2-5; TRBD1 agrees at 7 bases. Per the germline V gene, CDR1 is SGDLS and CDR2 is YYNGEE. After removal of 3 bases from V and 7 bases from J, the junction contained 9 bases not matched to a gene. This CDR3 is 14 amino acids long.

The V gene is TRBV27, the J gene TRBJ1-1, with TRBD1 as a possible D gene (6 bases). Per germline, CDR1 MNHEY and CDR2 SMNVEV (reference sequence). The CDR3 spans 15 residues. The ends were cut back, 4 bases at V and 0 bases at J, with 12 bases in the middle. The CDR3 DNA reads as TGTGCCAGCAGTTCTCCGGGACACGTGAACACTGAAGCTTTCTTT. Amino acid sequence: CASSSPGHVNTEAFF.

This sequence joins TRBV9 and TRBJ2-2; 7 bases line up with TRBD1. V was clipped by 4 bases and J by 1 base; unmatched bases: 4. CDR3 size: 15 residues. Germline CDR1 SGDLS, CDR2 YYNGEE. The CDR3 sequence: CASSPRQGNTGELFF. The CDR3 coding sequence is TGTGCCAGCAGCCCTCGACAGGGGAACACCGGGGAGCTGTTTTTT.

This clone was detected a few times. The V and J genes are TRBV11-2 and TRBJ1-2; 10 bases are a match to TRBD1. This CDR3 region has 15 residues. The V gene end was trimmed by 6 bases and the J gene end by 2 bases; junction bases not matched to a gene: 6. Germline lookup yields CDR1 SGHAT and CDR2 FQNNGV. CDR3 bases: TGTGCCAGCAGGGTCCCGGGACAGGGGAACTATGGCTACACCTTC. Translated: CASRVPGQGNYGYTF.

The gene calls are TRBV5-6 and TRBJ2-3; 8 nucleotides agree with TRBD2. Germline CDR1 is SGHDT and CDR2 is YYEEEE. V shed 4 bases and J 5 bases; nucleotides not matched to a gene: 9. The CDR3 has 15 residues. Written as DNA, the CDR3 is TGTGCCAGCAGCGACCCGGGGGGGCAGGGAGATACGCAGTATTTT. Protein sequence: CASSDPGGQGDTQYF.

The chain recombines TRBV6-4 with TRBJ1-2; D ambiguous. Looked up from germline, CDR1 is MRHNA and CDR2 is SNTAGT. CDR3 length: 16 amino acids. Trimming pared 0 bases from V and 1 base from J, leaving 12 bases between. Written as DNA, the CDR3 is TGTGCCAGCAGTGACTCGTACGGGGAGAATAACTATGGCTACACCTTC. It is translated as CASSDSYGENNYGYTF.

This clone was counted once. This chain links TRBV19 with TRBJ2-1; 12 bases line up with TRBD2. This CDR3 has 16 amino acids. Looked up from germline, CDR1 is LNHDA and CDR2 is SQIVND (reference sequence). Trimming cost V 4 bases and J 5 bases; bases outside gene matches: 6. CDR3 residues: CASSTPSGGVNNEQFF. The CDR3 DNA follows: TGTGCCAGTAGTACGCCTAGCGGGGGGGTTAACAATGAGCAGTTCTTC.

The chain links TRBV5-4 to TRBJ2-7; D may be TRBD2 (5 bases). Germline CDR1 SGHNT, CDR2 YYREEE (reference sequence). This CDR3 has 12 amino acids. V was shortened by 3 bases and J by 5 bases, with 9 bases between the two germline ends. CDR3 sequence: CASSSAGDEQYF. The DNA of the CDR3 is TGTGCCAGCAGCTCCGCCGGGGACGAGCAGTACTTC. Supplemented by reference TRBV5-4 and TRBJ2-7, the full variable domain reads ETGVTQSPTHLIKTRGQQVTLRCSSQSGHNTVSWYQQALGQGPQFIFQYYREEENGRGNFPPRFSGLQFPNYSSELNVNALELDDSALYLCASSSAGDEQYFGPGTRLTVT.

This sequence joins TRBV9 and TRBJ2-3; 12 nucleotides align to TRBD2. V trimming: 4 bases; J trimming: 6 bases; junction bases outside the gene matches: 9. Per the germline V gene, CDR1 is SGDLS and CDR2 is YYNGEE. The CDR3 has 16 residues. The CDR3: CASSLRLAGEVDTQYF. Written as DNA, the CDR3 is TGTGCCAGCAGCCTTAGACTAGCGGGGGAGGTGGATACGCAGTATTTT.

This clone appeared once. The V gene is TRBV9, the J gene TRBJ2-2; 7 nucleotides align to TRBD1. V lost 4 bases, J lost 8 bases, and 11 bases stayed unmatched. Germline V gene lookup returns CDR1 SGDLS and CDR2 YYNGEE. This CDR3 comprises 15 residues. The CDR3 DNA reads TGTGCCAGCAGCTCTGACAGGGTGACTTCAGGGGAGCTGTTTTTT. Residues: CASSSDRVTSGELFF.

The chain employs TRBV7-8 and TRBJ2-4; D possibly corresponds to TRBD2 (5 bases). The V and J ends lost 5 bases and 3 bases respectively, with 14 bases between them. The germline V gene has CDR1 SGHVS and CDR2 FQNEAQ. This CDR3 spans 15 amino acids. The CDR3 here is CASSPRRGDKNIQYF. The CDR3 DNA is TGTGCCAGCAGCCCGCGTCGGGGTGACAAAAACATTCAGTACTTC.

V gene TRBV5-6 combines with J gene TRBJ2-2, with D maybe TRBD1 (5 bases). In germline, CDR1 is SGHDT, CDR2 YYEEEE. The germline V and J ends were trimmed by 1 base and 4 bases, with 8 bases remaining between them. The CDR3 loop spans 14 amino acids. The CDR3 loop is CASSLLDSTGELFF. The CDR3 nucleotides read TGTGCCAGCAGCTTGCTTGACAGCACCGGGGAGCTGTTTTTT.

J is TRBJ1-3 and V is TRBV27; 7 bases align to TRBD1. The CDR3 is made up of 13 amino acids. V lost 6 bases and J lost 3; bases outside the gene matches: 2. From germline, CDR1 is MNHEY and CDR2 SMNVEV (reference sequence). The CDR3 sequence: CASSRGFGNTIYF. The CDR3, as DNA: TGTGCCAGCAGCAGGGGGTTTGGAAACACCATATATTTT.

The chain links TRBV4-1 to TRBJ2-5; 8 bases are shared with TRBD2. V lost 2 bases to trimming and J lost 2 bases; unmatched junction nucleotides: 1. CDR1 and CDR2 (germline): MGHRA, YSYEKL. CDR3 size: 14 residues. The CDR3 is CASSQLAGQETQYF. Here the CDR3 DNA reads TGCGCCAGCAGCCAATTAGCGGGACAAGAGACCCAGTACTTC.

This clone was seen once. CDR3 bases: TGTGCCAGCAGCTTAGGAGGGGGCAGCAATCAGCCCCAGCATTTT. Residues: CASSLGGGSNQPQHF. The chain uses TRBV11-2 and TRBJ1-5; 7 bases agree with TRBD1. CDR3 length: 15 residues. Germline values: CDR1 SGHAT, CDR2 FQNNGV. Trimming at V came to 1 base and at J to 1 base, leaving 1 base not matched to a gene.

V usage is TRBV5-6 and J usage is TRBJ2-5, with 8 bases that match TRBD2. Germline V gene sequence: CDR1 SGHDT, CDR2 YYEEEE. This CDR3 contains 17 residues. V shed 4 bases, J shed 1 base, and the junction held 12 bases outside the gene matches. CDR3 bases: TGTGCCAGCAGCGGAACCGGGAGCGGGGGTCCCCAAGAGACCCAGTACTTC. Residues: CASSGTGSGGPQETQYF. The full variable domain, its missing parts supplied by reference TRBV5-6 and TRBJ2-5, is DAGVTQSPTHLIKTRGQQVTLRCSPKSGHDTVSWYQQALGQGPQFIFQYYEEEERQRGNFPDRFSGHQFPNYSSELNVNALLLGDSALYLCASSGTGSGGPQETQYFGPGTRLLVL.

The chain joins TRBV19 to TRBJ2-7, with 7 bases lining up with TRBD2. CDR1 is LNHDA, CDR2 SQIVND, per germline (reference sequence). Trimming removed 6 bases from V and 0 bases from J; junction bases left unmatched: 8. The CDR3 runs to 15 residues. This chain's CDR3 is CASRESGVVSYEQYF. DNA for the CDR3: TGTGCCAGTAGGGAAAGCGGGGTGGTCTCCTACGAGCAGTACTTC. Full variable domain (outside the CDR3, taken from reference TRBV19 and TRBJ2-7): DGGITQSPKYLFRKEGQNVTLSCEQNLNHDAMYWYRQDPGQGLRLIYYSQIVNDFQKGDIAEGYSVSREKKESFPLTVTSAQKNPTAFYLCASRESGVVSYEQYFGPGTRLTVT.

This clone appeared a few times. V is TRBV7-9 and J is TRBJ1-6, with TRBD1 matching over 8 bases. Germline-derived CDR1 and CDR2 are SEHNR and FQNEAQ (reference sequence). The length of the CDR3 is 16 residues. The junction had 2 bases not matched to a gene; V was cut back by 4 bases and J by 0 bases. CDR3 sequence (DNA): TGTGCCAGCAGCTCTACAGGGGGCTCCTATAATTCACCCCTCCACTTT. Amino acids: CASSSTGGSYNSPLHF.

The chain carries TRBV10-3 and TRBJ1-4; D gene uncertain. V lost 0 bases and J lost 4, with 6 bases in between. Germline V gene data show CDR1 as ENHRY and CDR2 as SYGVKD. CDR3 size: 14 residues. Here the CDR3 DNA reads TGTGCCATCAGTGAGTCGCAGGTTAATGAAAAACTGTTTTTT. Amino acid sequence: CAISESQVNEKLFF.

This clone was counted a single time. The chain joins TRBV21-1 to TRBJ2-7; TRBD1 is the table's D call and was not checked against the DNA. TRBV21-1 is a recognized pseudogene. The CDR3 contains 13 residues. CDR3 region: CASRGGQGYEQYF. CDR3 coding DNA: TGTGCCAGCAGGGGAGGACAGGGCTACGAGCAGTACTTC.

The chain uses TRBV6-1 and TRBJ1-5; tentative D call: TRBD1 (5 bases). The CDR3 contains 16 residues. V was shortened by 0 bases and J by 0 bases, with 9 bases between the two germline ends. The germline gives CDR1 MNHNS, CDR2 SASEGT. The CDR3 nucleotides are TGTGCCAGCAGTGAAGCGGGGGACTATAGCAATCAGCCCCAGCATTTT. Amino acids: CASSEAGDYSNQPQHF.